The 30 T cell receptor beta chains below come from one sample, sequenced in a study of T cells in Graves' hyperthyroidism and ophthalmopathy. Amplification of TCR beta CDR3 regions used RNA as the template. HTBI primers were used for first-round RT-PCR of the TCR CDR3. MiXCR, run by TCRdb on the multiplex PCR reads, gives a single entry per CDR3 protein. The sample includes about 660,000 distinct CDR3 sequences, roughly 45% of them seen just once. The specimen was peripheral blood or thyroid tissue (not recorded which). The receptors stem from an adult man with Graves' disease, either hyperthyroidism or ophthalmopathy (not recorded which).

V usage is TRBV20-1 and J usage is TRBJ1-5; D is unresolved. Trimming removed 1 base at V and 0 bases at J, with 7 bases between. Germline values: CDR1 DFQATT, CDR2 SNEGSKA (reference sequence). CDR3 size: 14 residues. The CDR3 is CSARVQYSNQPQHF. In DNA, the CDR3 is TGCAGTGCTAGAGTGCAGTATAGCAATCAGCCCCAGCATTTT.

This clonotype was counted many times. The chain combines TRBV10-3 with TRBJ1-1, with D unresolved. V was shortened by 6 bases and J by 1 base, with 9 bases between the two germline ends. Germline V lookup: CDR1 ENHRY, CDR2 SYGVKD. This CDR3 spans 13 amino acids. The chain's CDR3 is CAISKDGNTEAFF. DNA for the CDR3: TGTGCCATCAGCAAGGACGGGAACACTGAAGCTTTCTTT.

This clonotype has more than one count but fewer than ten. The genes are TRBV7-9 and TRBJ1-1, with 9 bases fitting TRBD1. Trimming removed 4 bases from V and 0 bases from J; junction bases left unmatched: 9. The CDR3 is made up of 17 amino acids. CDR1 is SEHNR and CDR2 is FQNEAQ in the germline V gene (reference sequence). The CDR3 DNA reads TGTGCCAGCAGCTACCATAGGGACAGGGAGATGAACACTGAAGCTTTCTTT. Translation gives CASSYHRDREMNTEAFF.

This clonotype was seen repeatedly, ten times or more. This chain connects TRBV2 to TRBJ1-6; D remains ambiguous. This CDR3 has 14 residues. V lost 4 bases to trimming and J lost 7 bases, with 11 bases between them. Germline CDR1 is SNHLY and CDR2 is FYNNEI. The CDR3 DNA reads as TGTGCCAGCAGTGGAGGCCGCAACAATTCACCCCTCCACTTT. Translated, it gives CASSGGRNNSPLHF.

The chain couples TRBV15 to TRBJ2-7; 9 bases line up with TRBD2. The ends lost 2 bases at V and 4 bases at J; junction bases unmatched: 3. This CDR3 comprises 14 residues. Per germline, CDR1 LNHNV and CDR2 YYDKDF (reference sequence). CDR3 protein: CATSRLAGIYEQYF. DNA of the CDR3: TGTGCCACCAGCAGACTAGCGGGAATATACGAGCAGTACTTC. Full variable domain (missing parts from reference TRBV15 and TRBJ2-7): DAMVIQNPRYQVTQFGKPVTLSCSQTLNHNVMYWYQQKSSQAPKLLFHYYDKDFNNEADTPDNFQSRRPNTSFCFLDIRSPGLGDTAMYLCATSRLAGIYEQYFGPGTRLTVT.

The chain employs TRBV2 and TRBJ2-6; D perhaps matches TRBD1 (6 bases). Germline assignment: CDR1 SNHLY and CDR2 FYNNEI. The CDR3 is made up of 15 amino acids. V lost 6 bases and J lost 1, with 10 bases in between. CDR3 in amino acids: CASRPQGSGANVLTF. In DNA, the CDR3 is TGTGCCAGCAGACCACAGGGTTCTGGGGCCAACGTCCTGACTTTC.

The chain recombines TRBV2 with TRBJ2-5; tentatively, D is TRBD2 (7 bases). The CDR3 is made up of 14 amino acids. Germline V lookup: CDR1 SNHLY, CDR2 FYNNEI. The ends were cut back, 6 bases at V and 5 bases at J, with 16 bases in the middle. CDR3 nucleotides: TGTGCCAGCAGGATGGGGGCGCGGGGGGAGACCCAGTACTTC. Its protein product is CASRMGARGETQYF.

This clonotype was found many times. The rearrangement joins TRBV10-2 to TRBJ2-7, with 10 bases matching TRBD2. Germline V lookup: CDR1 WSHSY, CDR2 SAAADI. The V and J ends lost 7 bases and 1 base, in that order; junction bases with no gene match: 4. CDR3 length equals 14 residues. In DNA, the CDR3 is TGCGCCAGCACCCAACTAGCGGGGTCCTACGAGCAGTACTTC. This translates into CASTQLAGSYEQYF.

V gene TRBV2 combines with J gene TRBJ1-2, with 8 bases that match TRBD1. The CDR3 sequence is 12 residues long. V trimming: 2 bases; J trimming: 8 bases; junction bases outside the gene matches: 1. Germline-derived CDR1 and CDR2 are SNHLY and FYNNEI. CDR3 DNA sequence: TGTGCCAGCAGTGAAAGACAGGGGGGCTACACCTTC. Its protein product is CASSERQGGYTF.

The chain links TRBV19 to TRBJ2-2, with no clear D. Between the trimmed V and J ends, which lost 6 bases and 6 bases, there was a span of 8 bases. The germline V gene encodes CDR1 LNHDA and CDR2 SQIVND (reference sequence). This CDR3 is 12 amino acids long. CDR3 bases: TGTGCCAGTAGCACCAACTCCGGGGAGCTGTTTTTT. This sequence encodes CASSTNSGELFF. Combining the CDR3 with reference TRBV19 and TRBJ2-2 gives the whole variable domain DGGITQSPKYLFRKEGQNVTLSCEQNLNHDAMYWYRQDPGQGLRLIYYSQIVNDFQKGDIAEGYSVSREKKESFPLTVTSAQKNPTAFYLCASSTNSGELFFGEGSRLTVL.

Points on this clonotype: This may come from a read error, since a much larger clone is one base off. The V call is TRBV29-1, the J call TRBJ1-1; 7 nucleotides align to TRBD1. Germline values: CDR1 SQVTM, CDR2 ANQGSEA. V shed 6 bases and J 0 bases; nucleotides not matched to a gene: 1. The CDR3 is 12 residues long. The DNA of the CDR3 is TGCAGCGTGGGACAGATGAACACTGAAGCTTTCTTT. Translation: CSVGQMNTEAFF.

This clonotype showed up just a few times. In nucleotides, the CDR3 is TGCAGTGCTAGCAAACCAACTAATGAAAAACTGTTTTTT. It encodes CSASKPTNEKLFF. The J gene is TRBJ1-4, the V gene TRBV20-1; D is ambiguous. Germline-derived CDR1 and CDR2 are DFQATT and SNEGSKA (reference sequence). The CDR3 contains 13 residues. The ends were cut back, 3 bases at V and 0 bases at J, with 5 bases in the middle.

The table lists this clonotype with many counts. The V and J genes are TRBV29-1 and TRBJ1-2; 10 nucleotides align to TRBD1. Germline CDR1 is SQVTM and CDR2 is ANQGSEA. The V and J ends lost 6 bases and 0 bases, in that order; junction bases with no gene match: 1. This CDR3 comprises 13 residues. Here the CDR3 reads CSVGTGANYGYTF. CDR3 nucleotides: TGCAGCGTCGGGACAGGGGCTAACTATGGCTACACCTTC.

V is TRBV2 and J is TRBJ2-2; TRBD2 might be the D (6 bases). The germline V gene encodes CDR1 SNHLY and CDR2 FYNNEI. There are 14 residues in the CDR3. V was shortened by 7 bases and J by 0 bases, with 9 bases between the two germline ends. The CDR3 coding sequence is TGTGCCAGCACGGGACTCACGAACACCGGGGAGCTGTTTTTT. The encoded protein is CASTGLTNTGELFF. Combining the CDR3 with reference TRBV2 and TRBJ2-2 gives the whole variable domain EPEVTQTPSHQVTQMGQEVILRCVPISNHLYFYWYRQILGQKVEFLVSFYNNEISEKSEIFDDQFSVERPDGSNFTLKIRSTKLEDSAMYFCASTGLTNTGELFFGEGSRLTVL.

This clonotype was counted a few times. The CDR3 nucleotides read TGTGCCAGCAGCCGACCGAACCCAGGGGAAGAGACCCAGTACTTC. It specifies CASSRPNPGEETQYF. The rearrangement joins TRBV7-9 to TRBJ2-5; maybe TRBD1 (6 bases). Germline V gives CDR1 SEHNR, CDR2 FQNEAQ (reference sequence). Trimming stripped 5 bases from V and 3 bases from J, with 16 bases between. The CDR3 runs 15 residues.

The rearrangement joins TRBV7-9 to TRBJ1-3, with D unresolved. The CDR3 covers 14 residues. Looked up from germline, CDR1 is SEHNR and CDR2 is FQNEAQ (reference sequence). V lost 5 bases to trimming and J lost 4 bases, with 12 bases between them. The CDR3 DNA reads TGTGCCAGCAGCCCTGCCACGGGAGGAAACACCATATATTTT. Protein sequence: CASSPATGGNTIYF.

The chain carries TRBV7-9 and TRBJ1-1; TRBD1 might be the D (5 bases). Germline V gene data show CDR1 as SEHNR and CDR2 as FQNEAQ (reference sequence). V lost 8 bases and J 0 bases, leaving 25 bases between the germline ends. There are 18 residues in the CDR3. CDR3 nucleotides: TGTGCCAGCTCACCACCGGGGCGATACAGAGACATGAACACTGAAGCTTTCTTT. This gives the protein CASSPPGRYRDMNTEAFF.

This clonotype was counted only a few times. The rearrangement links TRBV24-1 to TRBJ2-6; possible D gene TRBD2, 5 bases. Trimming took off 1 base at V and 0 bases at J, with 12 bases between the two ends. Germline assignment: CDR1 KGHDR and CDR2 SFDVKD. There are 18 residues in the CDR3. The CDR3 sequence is CATSDFLDSGSGANVLTF. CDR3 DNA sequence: TGTGCCACCAGTGATTTTTTGGACTCCGGCTCTGGGGCCAACGTCCTGACTTTC.

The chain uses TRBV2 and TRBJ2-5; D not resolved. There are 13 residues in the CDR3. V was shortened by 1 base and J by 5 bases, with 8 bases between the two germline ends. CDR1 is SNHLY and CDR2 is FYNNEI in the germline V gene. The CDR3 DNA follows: TGTGCCAGCAGTGAAGGGGATAGGGAGACCCAGTACTTC. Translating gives CASSEGDRETQYF. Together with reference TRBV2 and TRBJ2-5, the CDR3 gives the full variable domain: EPEVTQTPSHQVTQMGQEVILRCVPISNHLYFYWYRQILGQKVEFLVSFYNNEISEKSEIFDDQFSVERPDGSNFTLKIRSTKLEDSAMYFCASSEGDRETQYFGPGTRLLVL.

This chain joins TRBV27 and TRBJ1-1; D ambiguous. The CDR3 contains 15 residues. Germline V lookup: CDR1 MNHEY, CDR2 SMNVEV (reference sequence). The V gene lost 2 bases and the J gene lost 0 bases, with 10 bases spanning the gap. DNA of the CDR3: TGTGCCAGCAGTTTAGAGGAAAGCCTGAACACTGAAGCTTTCTTT. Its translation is CASSLEESLNTEAFF.

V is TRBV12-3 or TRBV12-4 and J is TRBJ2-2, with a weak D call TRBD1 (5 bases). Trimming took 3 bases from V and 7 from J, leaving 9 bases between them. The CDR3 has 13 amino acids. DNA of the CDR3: TGTGCCAGCAGTTTTAGGGGAAACGGGGAGCTGTTTTTT. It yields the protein CASSFRGNGELFF.

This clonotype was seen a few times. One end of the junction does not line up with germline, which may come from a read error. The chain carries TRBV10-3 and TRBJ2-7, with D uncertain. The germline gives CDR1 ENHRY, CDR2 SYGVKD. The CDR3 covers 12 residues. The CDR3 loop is CASSYQFYEQYF. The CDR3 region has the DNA TGTGCCAGCAGTTACCAGTTCTACGAGCAGTACTTC.

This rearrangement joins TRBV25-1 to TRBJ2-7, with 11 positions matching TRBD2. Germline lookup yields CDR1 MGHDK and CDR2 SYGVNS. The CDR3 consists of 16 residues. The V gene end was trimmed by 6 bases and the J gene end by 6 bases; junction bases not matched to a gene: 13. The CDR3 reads CASSFSLAGGPVEQYF. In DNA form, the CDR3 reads TGTGCCAGCAGCTTCTCTTTAGCGGGAGGGCCCGTCGAGCAGTACTTC.

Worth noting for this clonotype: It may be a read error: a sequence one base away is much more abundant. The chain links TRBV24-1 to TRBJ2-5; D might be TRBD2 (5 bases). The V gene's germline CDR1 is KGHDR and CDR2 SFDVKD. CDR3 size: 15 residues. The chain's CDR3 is CAISESPGIRETQYF. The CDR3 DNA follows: TGTGCCATCAGTGAGTCGCCGGGGATTCGAGAGACCCAGTACTTC.

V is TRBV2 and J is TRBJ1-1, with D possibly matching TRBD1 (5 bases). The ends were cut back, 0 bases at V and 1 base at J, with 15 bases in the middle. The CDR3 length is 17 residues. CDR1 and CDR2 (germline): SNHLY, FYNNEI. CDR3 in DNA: TGTGCCAGCAGTGAAGCCGGGACGGCCAACTCGAACACTGAAGCTTTCTTT. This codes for CASSEAGTANSNTEAFF. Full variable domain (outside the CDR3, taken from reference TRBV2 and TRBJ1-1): EPEVTQTPSHQVTQMGQEVILRCVPISNHLYFYWYRQILGQKVEFLVSFYNNEISEKSEIFDDQFSVERPDGSNFTLKIRSTKLEDSAMYFCASSEAGTANSNTEAFFGQGTRLTVV.

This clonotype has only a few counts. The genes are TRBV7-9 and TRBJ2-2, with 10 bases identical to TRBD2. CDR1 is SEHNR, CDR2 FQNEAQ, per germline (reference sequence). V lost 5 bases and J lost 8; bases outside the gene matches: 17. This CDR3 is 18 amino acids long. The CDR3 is CASSLYRRTSGRGGELFF. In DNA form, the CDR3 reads TGTGCCAGCAGCCTATATCGACGGACTAGCGGCAGGGGAGGGGAGCTGTTTTTT.

The DNA for the CDR3 is TGTGCCAGCAGTGACCGGGAGGCCTACGAGCAGTACTTC. This sequence encodes CASSDREAYEQYF. The chain has TRBV6-5 and TRBJ2-7; 7 bases agree with TRBD2. This CDR3 is 13 amino acids long. Trimming took 5 bases from V and 2 from J; bases not matched to a gene: 3. Germline V gene sequence: CDR1 MNHEY, CDR2 SVGAGI.

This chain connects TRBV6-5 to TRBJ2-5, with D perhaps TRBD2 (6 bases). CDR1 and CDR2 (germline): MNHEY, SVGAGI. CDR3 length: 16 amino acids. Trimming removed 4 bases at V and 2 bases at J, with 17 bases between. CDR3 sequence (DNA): TGTGCCAGCAGTTTATCGGGTCCGGAGGGGCAAGAGACCCAGTACTTC. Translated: CASSLSGPEGQETQYF.

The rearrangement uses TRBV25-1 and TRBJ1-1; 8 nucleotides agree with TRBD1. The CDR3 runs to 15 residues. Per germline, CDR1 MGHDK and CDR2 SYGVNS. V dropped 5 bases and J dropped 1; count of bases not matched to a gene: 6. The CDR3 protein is CASSLDRVWNTEAFF. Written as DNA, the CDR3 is TGTGCCAGCAGTTTGGACAGGGTCTGGAACACTGAAGCTTTCTTT.

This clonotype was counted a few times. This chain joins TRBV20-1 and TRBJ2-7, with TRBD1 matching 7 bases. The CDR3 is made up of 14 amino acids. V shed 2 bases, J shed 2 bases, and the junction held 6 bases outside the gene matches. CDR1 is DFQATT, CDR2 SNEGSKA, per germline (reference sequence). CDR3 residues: CSARLDRVTYEQYF. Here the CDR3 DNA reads TGCAGTGCTAGACTTGACAGGGTAACCTACGAGCAGTACTTC.